This TCR beta chain stems from a study of cytomegalovirus exposure and HLA in healthy donors. Study findings and constraints: TCR beta chains numbering more than 150 were designated cytomegalovirus-associated.

The germline V gene has CDR1 MNHEY and CDR2 SMNVEV (reference sequence). The CDR3 covers 13 residues. V was shortened by 5 bases and J by 7 bases, with 14 bases between the two germline ends. With regard to this clone: As yet, its antigen is unknown.

Use of 60 Vbeta and 13 Jbeta primers characterized the PCR. TCRdb's table, derived via immunoSEQ multiplex PCR, lists solely in-frame clones and lacks some. The sample contains about 82,000 clones, 63% of which appear only once. The chain couples TRBV27 to TRBJ1-1; D gene unclear. The sequence was collected from a woman in her 40s in good health and CMV-seropositive. Sequencing was carried out using PBMCs. CDR3 amino acids: CASSPYYESEAFF. DNA for the CDR3: TGTGCCAGCAGTCCATACTACGAGAGTGAAGCTTTCTTT.